The 26 T cell receptor beta chains below come from one sample, sequenced in a study of CXCR3-negative and CXCR3-positive naive CD8 T cells. Preparation of TRB cDNA libraries relied on 5' RACE carrying UMI labels. No DNA is given; TCRdb re-called the 5' RACE reads and lists each CDR3 protein once. This sample's clone table lists about 130,000 distinct CDR3 sequences. Specimen: naive CXCR3- CD8+ T cells from blood. Subset noted: CD45RO-CCR7+CD27+CD95- naive CD8+ T cells lacking CXCR3 (TNR3-). These receptors were collected from a human donor in good health. Some clones in this sample may be carry-over from other donors' samples.

V is TRBV12-3 or TRBV12-4 and J is TRBJ1-4; TCRdb reports TRBD1, a call that lacks DNA to check it against. The CDR3 extends over 15 amino acids. This chain's CDR3 is CASSYGPGTNEKLFF.

The rearrangement uses TRBV12-3 or TRBV12-4 and TRBJ2-7. This CDR3 contains 14 residues. The CDR3 protein is CASSFGVGRSEQYF.

The chain carries TRBV4-3 and TRBJ2-7. Germline assignment: CDR1 LGHNA and CDR2 YSLEER. The CDR3 covers 13 residues. The CDR3 here is CASSQDFSYEQYF.

The chain employs TRBV27 and TRBJ2-7; TCRdb calls TRBD1, which cannot be checked without DNA. Per the germline V gene, CDR1 is MNHEY and CDR2 is SMNVEV (reference sequence). The CDR3 runs 17 residues. CDR3 sequence reads: CASSLPPPWMGRYEQYF.

The V call is TRBV27, the J call TRBJ1-4; as DNA is missing, the TRBD1 call by TCRdb cannot be tested. Germline CDR1 and CDR2: MNHEY and SMNVEV (reference sequence). The CDR3 contains 14 residues. This CDR3 is CASSERGVGEKLFF.

The J gene is TRBJ2-6, the V gene TRBV14; TCRdb proposes TRBD2, but this gene call is untestable without DNA. This CDR3 has 15 amino acids. CDR1 and CDR2 (germline): SGHDN, FVKESK. The CDR3 spells CASSPGGVGANVLTF. The entire variable domain, with the rest obtained from reference TRBV14 and TRBJ2-6, is as follows: EAGVTQFPSHSVIEKGQTVTLRCDPISGHDNLYWYRRVMGKEIKFLLHFVKESKQDESGMPNNRFLAERTGGTYSTLKVQPAELEDSGVYFCASSPGGVGANVLTFGAGSRLTVL.

CDR3 sequence: CASSDPPGETQYF. The chain joins TRBV27 to TRBJ2-5; TCRdb returns TRBD1, unconfirmable since there is no DNA. The length of the CDR3 is 13 residues. Germline V gives CDR1 MNHEY, CDR2 SMNVEV (reference sequence).

The chain uses TRBV2 and TRBJ1-5; TCRdb gives TRBD1 as the D gene, but with no DNA this cannot be confirmed. Germline V CDR1 and CDR2: SNHLY, FYNNEI. This CDR3 is built from 14 residues. The CDR3 loop reads CASSDRQNNQPQHF.

The chain carries TRBV6-2 or TRBV6-3 and TRBJ2-7; there is no DNA to check the TCRdb D call of TRBD2. The CDR3 totals 16 residues. Germline CDR1 reads MNHEY; CDR2 reads SVGEGT. The CDR3 region is CASSPGLAGIWDEQYF.

The CDR3 reads CASSVGGTGRMDTQYF. The genes are TRBV9 and TRBJ2-3; TCRdb indicates TRBD1, and absent DNA this call remains unverified. This CDR3 has 16 residues. Germline values: CDR1 SGDLS, CDR2 YYNGEE.

The rearrangement uses TRBV29-1 and TRBJ1-2; TCRdb calls TRBD1, which cannot be checked without DNA. Germline V gene data show CDR1 as SQVTM and CDR2 as ANQGSEA. The CDR3 contains 20 residues. CDR3: CSVYFAGTGGSRSTNYGYTF.

The chain has TRBV5-1 and TRBJ2-3; as DNA is missing, the TRBD1 call by TCRdb cannot be tested. Germline V CDR1 and CDR2: SGHRS, YFSETQ. The CDR3 is 17 residues long. Here the CDR3 reads CASSPGQGGPSTDTQYF.

The rearrangement uses TRBV5-1 and TRBJ2-7; TCRdb selects TRBD1, and the lack of DNA leaves this call unchecked. Germline V lookup: CDR1 SGHRS, CDR2 YFSETQ. This CDR3 spans 14 amino acids. The CDR3 is CASSQGQTGYEQYF.

This chain joins TRBV19 and TRBJ1-1; checking the TCRdb D call of TRBD1 is not possible without DNA. The CDR3 is 13 amino acids. Germline CDR1 reads LNHDA; CDR2 reads SQIVND (reference sequence). CDR3 loop: CASSTAPGGEAFF.

V is TRBV12-3 or TRBV12-4 and J is TRBJ2-3. CDR3 length: 11 amino acids. CDR3 residues: CASSFMDTQYF.

The rearrangement uses TRBV4-3 and TRBJ2-5; there is no DNA to check the TCRdb D call of TRBD2. Germline loops: CDR1 LGHNA, CDR2 YSLEER. The CDR3 extends over 17 amino acids. Here the CDR3 reads CASSQGVSGDHQETQYF.

The chain recombines TRBV29-1 with TRBJ2-2; TCRdb indicates TRBD1, and absent DNA this call remains unverified. The CDR3 is 13 residues long. CDR1 and CDR2 from the germline V gene are SQVTM and ANQGSEA. The chain's CDR3 is CSVPRGNTGELFF.

The genes are TRBV7-9 and TRBJ2-7; absent DNA, TCRdb's TRBD1 call cannot be checked. Germline V gene sequence: CDR1 SEHNR, CDR2 FQNEAQ (reference sequence). The CDR3 consists of 16 residues. CDR3 region: CASSLFALPSSYEQYF.

The rearrangement joins TRBV5-1 to TRBJ1-1; TCRdb proposes TRBD1, but this gene call is untestable without DNA. The germline V gene has CDR1 SGHRS and CDR2 YFSETQ. The CDR3 has 14 residues. CDR3 amino acids: CASSIRTANTEAFF.

V and J are TRBV14 and TRBJ2-3; the D call of TRBD2 rests on TCRdb alone, since no DNA is present to check it. Per the germline V gene, CDR1 is SGHDN and CDR2 is FVKESK. The CDR3 is 19 amino acids. CDR3 region: CASSQEGLAGGRRTDTQYF.

The gene calls are TRBV20-1 and TRBJ1-1; TCRdb lists TRBD1, though no DNA is available to test this call. There are 12 residues in the CDR3. Germline V gene lookup returns CDR1 DFQATT and CDR2 SNEGSKA (reference sequence). CDR3 in amino acids: CSARGLWAEAFF.

The chain is built from TRBV25-1 and TRBJ2-3; without DNA, the TCRdb call of TRBD1 cannot be checked. This CDR3 is built from 16 residues. Per germline, CDR1 MGHDK and CDR2 SYGVNS. CDR3 region: CASSDVGGPGTDTQYF.

This sequence joins TRBV29-1 and TRBJ2-5; TCRdb calls TRBD2, which cannot be checked without DNA. Germline loops: CDR1 SQVTM, CDR2 ANQGSEA. The CDR3 extends over 14 amino acids. CDR3: CSVDGLAGAETQYF.

This chain links TRBV6-2 or TRBV6-3 with TRBJ1-6. CDR1 and CDR2 from the germline V gene are MNHEY and SVGEGT. This CDR3 has 14 amino acids. The CDR3 loop reads CASSYGGYNSPLHF.

This chain uses TRBV28 with TRBJ2-7; TCRdb's D call of TRBD1 is untestable without DNA. CDR3 length equals 13 residues. Germline loops: CDR1 MDHEN, CDR2 SYDVKM. CDR3 loop: CASRWDSSYEQYF.

The rearrangement joins TRBV5-1 to TRBJ2-7; checking the TCRdb D call of TRBD2 is not possible without DNA. This CDR3 is built from 13 residues. CDR1 SGHRS and CDR2 YFSETQ come from the germline V gene. CDR3 protein: CASSPALTYEQYF.